This TCR beta chain was recovered during a study of cytomegalovirus exposure and HLA in healthy donors. Study details: Among 150 million to 200 million T cells, an earlier analysis found roughly 110 million unique TCR beta sequences.

A multiplex PCR was run with 60 Vbeta primers and 13 Jbeta primers. Clones were sequenced by immunoSEQ multiplex PCR, and TCRdb holds only the in-frame ones, with some missing. The data contain under 130,000 clones, roughly four fifths of them singletons. The CDR3 runs to 14 residues. From germline, CDR1 is LNHNV and CDR2 YYDKDF (reference sequence). V lost 6 bases to trimming and J lost 5 bases; unmatched junction nucleotides: 7. The genes are TRBV15 and TRBJ2-5, with 9 bases that match TRBD1. The clonotype originates from a man aged 35-49 years in good health and CMV-seronegative. Material: PBMCs. Here the CDR3 reads CATSIGTGRETQYF. The CDR3 nucleotides read TGTGCCACCAGTATCGGGACAGGGAGGGAGACCCAGTACTTC.